A single sample gave rise to the 13 T cell receptor beta chains below, sequenced in a study of T cell responses to AZD1222 COVID-19 vaccine. The method was immunoSEQ multiplex PCR; TCRdb's version includes in-frame clones alone and lacks a portion of them. The table lists some 95,000 clones, around 86% of them singletons, with 5% to 6.5% in the top ten. This specimen consisted of peripheral blood, obtained on day 0 of AZD1222 vaccination. Receptors were obtained from an adult in good health.

V and J are TRBV7-9 and TRBJ2-3; D is perhaps TRBD1 (5 bases). Germline CDR1 and CDR2: SEHNR and FQNEAQ (reference sequence). The germline V and J ends were trimmed by 5 bases and 0 bases, with 15 bases remaining between them. CDR3 length: 16 amino acids. The CDR3 sequence is CASSQGRAPSTDTQYF. CDR3 in DNA: TGTGCCAGCAGCCAGGGTAGAGCCCCCAGCACAGATACGCAGTATTTT. The whole variable domain, remainder taken from reference TRBV7-9 and TRBJ2-3, is DTGVSQNPRHKITKRGQNVTFRCDPISEHNRLYWYRQTLGQGPEFLTYFQNEAQLEKSRLLSDRFSAERPKGSFSTLEIQRTEQGDSAMYLCASSQGRAPSTDTQYFGPGTRLTVL.

The V call is TRBV19, the J call TRBJ2-7, with 8 bases that match TRBD1. The trim removed 5 bases at V and 1 base at J, leaving 7 bases unmatched. The CDR3 is 15 residues long. Per the germline V gene, CDR1 is LNHDA and CDR2 is SQIVND (reference sequence). The DNA of the CDR3 is TGTGCCAGTAGTCCCGGACAGGGCTCTTCCTACGAGCAGTACTTC. This encodes CASSPGQGSSYEQYF.

The genes are TRBV12-3 or TRBV12-4 and TRBJ2-3; no clear D. The ends were cut back, 6 bases at V and 8 bases at J, with 12 bases in the middle. This CDR3 has 12 residues. The CDR3 coding sequence is TGTGCCAGCAGCCCGGATGCCGTTACGCAGTATTTT. Its protein product is CASSPDAVTQYF.

This sequence joins TRBV24-1 and TRBJ1-2, with a possible D match to TRBD1 (5 bases). Looked up from germline, CDR1 is KGHDR and CDR2 is SFDVKD. The CDR3 sequence is 13 residues long. The ends were cut back, 4 bases at V and 4 bases at J, with 9 bases in the middle. The CDR3 here is CATSDDRGYGYTF. The CDR3 DNA follows: TGTGCCACCAGTGACGACAGAGGCTATGGCTACACCTTC.

CDR3: CASSLGLADSYNEQFF. The CDR3, as DNA: TGTGCCAGCAGCCTAGGCCTAGCGGACTCCTACAATGAGCAGTTCTTC. The chain uses TRBV9 and TRBJ2-1, with 7 bases lining up with TRBD2. The CDR3 consists of 16 residues. Per germline, CDR1 SGDLS and CDR2 YYNGEE. The V gene end was trimmed by 4 bases and the J gene end by 0 bases; junction bases not matched to a gene: 7.

The chain links TRBV11-3 to TRBJ1-1; D might be TRBD1 (6 bases). V gave up 2 bases and J gave up 0 bases, with 10 bases separating them. The CDR3 sequence is 15 residues long. Per germline, CDR1 SGHNT and CDR2 YENEEA. CDR3: CASSLKGGVNTEAFF. CDR3 nucleotide sequence: TGTGCCAGCAGCTTAAAAGGGGGGGTGAACACTGAAGCTTTCTTT.

This clone was counted only a few times. CDR3 sequence: CASSPGQGWDSPLHF. In nucleotides, the CDR3 is TGTGCCAGCAGCCCTGGGCAGGGTTGGGATTCACCCCTCCACTTT. V is TRBV7-9 and J is TRBJ1-6, with D tentatively TRBD1 (5 bases). Germline V gene sequence: CDR1 SEHNR, CDR2 FQNEAQ (reference sequence). With 5 bases removed from V and 8 bases from J, the gap between germline ends came to 16 bases. The CDR3 loop spans 15 amino acids.

The chain links TRBV6-5 to TRBJ1-6; possibly TRBD1 for D (5 bases). The CDR3 runs to 14 residues. Germline V gene data show CDR1 as MNHEY and CDR2 as SVGAGI. Deletions cut 8 bases from V and 0 bases from J, with 8 bases between. The CDR3 DNA is TGTGCCAGCCTAGGGGACTCCTATAATTCACCCCTCCACTTT. It is translated as CASLGDSYNSPLHF.

The V and J genes are TRBV7-8 and TRBJ2-7; a weak D match, TRBD1 (5 bases). In germline, CDR1 is SGHVS, CDR2 FQNEAQ. This CDR3 region has 14 residues. V was pared by 4 bases and J by 0 bases, with 10 bases between. This chain's CDR3 is CASSSRQFSYEQYF. CDR3 DNA: TGTGCCAGCAGCTCTAGACAGTTCTCCTACGAGCAGTACTTC.

The J gene is TRBJ1-3, the V gene TRBV5-6; D is uncertain. This CDR3 region has 16 residues. Germline CDR1 is SGHDT and CDR2 is YYEEEE. Trimming took 2 bases from V and 7 from J, leaving 19 bases between them. Here the CDR3 reads CASSLINGISRNTIYF. DNA for the CDR3: TGTGCCAGCAGCTTAATTAACGGGATCAGCCGGAACACCATATATTTT.

This clone was found once. The gene calls are TRBV6-4 and TRBJ1-5; 9 bases agree with TRBD1. This CDR3 region has 14 residues. V shed 6 bases and J 9 bases; nucleotides not matched to a gene: 9. Germline V gives CDR1 MRHNA, CDR2 SNTAGT. For the CDR3, the DNA is TGTGCCAGCAGCCGGGACAGGGTGACAGGGCCCCAGCATTTT. Translated: CASSRDRVTGPQHF.

The chain employs TRBV7-2 and TRBJ2-3, with D unclear. Looked up from germline, CDR1 is SGHTA and CDR2 is FQGNSA. The CDR3 is 14 amino acids. Trimming shortened V by 7 bases and J by 4 bases, and 15 bases separated the two germline ends. CDR3 sequence: CASNPLNRADTQYF. The CDR3 DNA sequence: TGTGCCAGCAACCCGCTCAATAGGGCAGATACGCAGTATTTT.

This clone has a single count. This chain links TRBV3-1 (or the pseudogene TRBV3-2) with TRBJ2-7; D possibly matches TRBD1 or TRBD2 (6 bases each). V lost 4 bases to trimming and J lost 5 bases, with 15 bases between them. The germline V gene has CDR1 LGHDT and CDR2 YNNKEL (reference sequence). The CDR3 runs 14 residues. The CDR3 protein is CASSLGGSFDEQYF. As DNA, the CDR3 is TGTGCCAGCAGCCTAGGGGGGAGCTTCGACGAGCAGTACTTC.